The present entry profiles one T cell receptor beta chain with its context. Its antigen is unknown. This record comes from a study of cytomegalovirus exposure and HLA in healthy donors. An approximately 130-subject validation cohort, separate from the roughly 680-subject first cohort, supplied the donors. The assay was immunoSEQ multiplex PCR, and TCRdb's table has in-frame clones only and misses some. The sample consists of 150,000 to 200,000 clones, around nine tenths of them appearing once. Study results and limitations: The majority of TCR sequences were rare, yet some public TCRs appeared in many donors. The classifier reportedly diagnosed cytomegalovirus status with high sensitivity and specificity.

The specimen sequenced was PBMCs. The clonotype comes from a man between 18 and 29 years old in good health and CMV-seropositive.

CDR3 sequence reads: CASSGLDQETQYF. The CDR3 DNA follows: TGTGCCAGCAGTGGACTAGACCAAGAGACCCAGTACTTC. V is TRBV5-5 and J is TRBJ2-5; 7 nucleotides align to TRBD2. The CDR3 length is 13 residues. From germline, CDR1 is SGHKS and CDR2 YYEKEE (reference sequence). Germline trimming cut 5 bases from V and 0 bases from J; bases unmatched to any gene: 1.